One sample yielded the 21 T cell receptor beta chains listed below, sequenced in a study of T-cell reconstitution after alpha-beta-depleted transplantation in children. Unique molecular identifiers tagged the TCRbeta library. In TCRdb, the PCR reads were re-called with MiXCR into one record per CDR3 protein. The data contain some 600,000 distinct CDR3 sequences, roughly 17% of them seen just once; the ten biggest clones take up approximately 1%. The sample here was PBMCs from the stem cell graft donor, taken from the stem cell graft. These TCRs come from a human donor who donated a stem cell graft to a child with acute myeloid leukemia.

The rearrangement uses TRBV27 and TRBJ2-1; the D gene is possibly TRBD1 (6 bases). The CDR3 has 14 amino acids. Trimming removed 7 bases from V and 6 bases from J, with 16 bases in between. Germline V lookup: CDR1 MNHEY, CDR2 SMNVEV (reference sequence). CDR3 in amino acids: CASTAETGINEQFF. The CDR3 bases are TGTGCCAGCACCGCTGAAACAGGGATCAATGAGCAGTTCTTC.

This sequence joins TRBV5-1 and TRBJ2-1, with D possibly being TRBD2 (6 bases). V lost 1 base and J lost 4, with 12 bases in between. Germline loops: CDR1 SGHRS, CDR2 YFSETQ. This CDR3 is 15 amino acids long. CDR3 coding DNA: TGCGCCAGCAGCTTGATTAGCGGTGCGTACAATGAGCAGTTCTTC. The encoded protein is CASSLISGAYNEQFF.

This clonotype was detected only once. The chain uses TRBV7-2 and TRBJ2-1; D call uncertain. This CDR3 contains 13 residues. Germline V gene lookup returns CDR1 SGHTA and CDR2 FQGNSA. Trimming stripped 5 bases from V and 6 bases from J, with 11 bases between. This chain's CDR3 is CASSATRFNEQFF. The CDR3 DNA sequence: TGTGCCAGCAGCGCGACAAGGTTCAATGAGCAGTTCTTC.

V gene TRBV15 combines with J gene TRBJ1-5; D possibly corresponds to TRBD1 (5 bases). CDR3 size: 18 residues. Germline CDR1 LNHNV, CDR2 YYDKDF (reference sequence). Trimming took off 1 base at V and 2 bases at J, with 18 bases between the two ends. CDR3 DNA sequence: TGTGCCACCAGCAGAGTCCCCGCAGGGATCAGCGGCAATCAGCCCCAGCATTTT. Translated: CATSRVPAGISGNQPQHF.

This clonotype showed up just a few times. This sequence joins TRBV7-9 and TRBJ2-5, with 11 bases fitting TRBD2. The CDR3 runs to 15 residues. J gave up 4 bases and V 5 bases, and 6 bases lay outside the gene matches. Germline lookup yields CDR1 SEHNR and CDR2 FQNEAQ (reference sequence). The CDR3 bases are TGTGCCAGCAGCCAGCTAGCGGGGGGCATAGAGACCCAGTACTTC. Amino acid sequence: CASSQLAGGIETQYF. The whole variable domain, remainder taken from reference TRBV7-9 and TRBJ2-5, is DTGVSQNPRHKITKRGQNVTFRCDPISEHNRLYWYRQTLGQGPEFLTYFQNEAQLEKSRLLSDRFSAERPKGSFSTLEIQRTEQGDSAMYLCASSQLAGGIETQYFGPGTRLLVL.

This clonotype turned up a few times. The chain joins TRBV15 to TRBJ2-5; tentative D call: TRBD2 (6 bases). This CDR3 comprises 16 residues. Germline V gives CDR1 LNHNV, CDR2 YYDKDF (reference sequence). Trimming removed 1 base from V and 0 bases from J, with 12 bases in between. The CDR3 DNA reads TGTGCCACCAGCAGAGTGACTAGTGGAAACCAAGAGACCCAGTACTTC. Amino acid sequence: CATSRVTSGNQETQYF.

This clonotype was counted ten times or more. V and J are TRBV7-6 and TRBJ1-5, with unresolved D. Looked up from germline, CDR1 is SGHVS and CDR2 is FNYEAQ. The CDR3 consists of 13 residues. Trimming removed 3 bases at V and 8 bases at J, with 11 bases between. CDR3 residues: CASSLGFSEPQHF. The CDR3 DNA reads TGTGCCAGCAGCTTGGGGTTCTCGGAGCCCCAGCATTTT.

The rearrangement links TRBV7-2 to TRBJ2-2; D may correspond to TRBD1 or TRBD2 (5 bases each). Germline V gives CDR1 SGHTA, CDR2 FQGNSA. Trimming stripped 4 bases from V and 4 bases from J, with 19 bases between. The CDR3 is 17 amino acids. This chain's CDR3 is CASSSSPEGSSTGELFF. The CDR3 DNA sequence: TGTGCCAGCAGCTCATCACCTGAGGGGTCTTCCACCGGGGAGCTGTTTTTT.

The chain combines TRBV25-1 with TRBJ1-2, with D perhaps TRBD1 (6 bases). The germline CDR1 and CDR2 sequences are MGHDK and SYGVNS. This CDR3 spans 15 amino acids. V dropped 3 bases and J dropped 4 bases, with 15 bases sitting between them. The CDR3 region is CASSDQRGAFYGYTF. The CDR3 DNA reads TGTGCCAGCAGTGATCAACGGGGGGCGTTCTATGGCTACACCTTC.

A word on this clonotype: A single base separates this from a much larger clone, so it may be a read error. The chain has TRBV6-2 or TRBV6-3 and TRBJ2-5; the D is unclear. Germline CDR1 and CDR2: MNHEY and SVGEGT. This CDR3 spans 14 amino acids. The CDR3 DNA reads TGTGCCAGGAGTTACTCGTGGCAGCAAGAGACCCAGTACTTC. Amino acid sequence: CARSYSWQQETQYF.

The chain combines TRBV11-2 with TRBJ1-3; the D is unclear. V dropped 5 bases and J dropped 1 base, with 12 bases sitting between them. CDR3 length: 15 residues. Per germline, CDR1 SGHAT and CDR2 FQNNGV. The CDR3 protein is CASSRRGSSGNTIYF. CDR3 nucleotides: TGTGCCAGCAGCAGACGAGGGAGTTCTGGAAACACCATATATTTT.

The chain combines TRBV6-5 with TRBJ2-2; possible D gene TRBD1, 5 bases. CDR1 is MNHEY, CDR2 SVGAGI, per germline. The ends were cut back, 4 bases at V and 8 bases at J, with 17 bases in the middle. This CDR3 region has 15 residues. CDR3 in DNA: TGTGCCAGCAGTTCCCCCCGGGCTCCAGGGGGGGAGCTGTTTTTT. This translates into CASSSPRAPGGELFF.

This clonotype was detected a few times. This chain uses TRBV12-3 or TRBV12-4 with TRBJ1-1, with a tentative D call TRBD1 (6 bases). The CDR3 is made up of 14 amino acids. V was trimmed by 3 bases and J by 8 bases, leaving 16 bases between them. The CDR3 here is CASSFSPGVLEAFF. In DNA, the CDR3 is TGTGCCAGCAGTTTTTCCCCAGGGGTGCTAGAAGCTTTCTTT.

This clonotype was detected ten times or more. The chain employs TRBV20-1 and TRBJ2-5; the match to TRBD1 covers 9 bases. V shed 4 bases, J shed 4 bases, and the junction held 1 base outside the gene matches. The germline V gene has CDR1 DFQATT and CDR2 SNEGSKA (reference sequence). This CDR3 has 12 residues. This CDR3 reads CSAKGQGETQYF. CDR3 bases: TGCAGTGCTAAGGGACAGGGAGAGACCCAGTACTTC.

In its sample, this clonotype was seen many times. This rearrangement joins TRBV24-1 to TRBJ2-6; TRBD2 aligns across 8 bases. Germline V gene lookup returns CDR1 KGHDR and CDR2 SFDVKD. Germline trimming cut 4 bases from V and 1 base from J; bases unmatched to any gene: 11. CDR3 length equals 19 residues. The CDR3 sequence is CATSESGAGGRSGANVLTF. For the CDR3, the DNA is TGTGCCACCAGTGAGAGCGGGGCGGGGGGCCGATCTGGGGCCAACGTCCTGACTTTC.

This clonotype was seen at least ten times. The rearrangement uses TRBV29-1 and TRBJ2-6; D tentatively reads TRBD1 or TRBD2 (5 bases each). The CDR3 is 14 amino acids. V lost 5 bases, J lost 4 bases, and 12 bases lay in between. Germline CDR1 and CDR2: SQVTM and ANQGSEA. The CDR3 region has the DNA TGCAGCGTTTTCGGGGCGAACGGGGCCAACGTCCTGACTTTC. Protein sequence: CSVFGANGANVLTF.

The rearrangement links TRBV4-1 to TRBJ1-1, with D possibly TRBD1 on 5 matching bases. V gave up 3 bases and J gave up 1 base, with 9 bases separating them. The germline V gene has CDR1 MGHRA and CDR2 YSYEKL. The CDR3 is 14 residues long. Written as DNA, the CDR3 is TGCGCCAGCAGCCAGGGGCGATCGAACACTGAAGCTTTCTTT. It codes for CASSQGRSNTEAFF.

This clonotype was counted at least ten times. The chain employs TRBV7-2 and TRBJ2-7; the D gene is possibly TRBD2 (6 bases). The V and J ends lost 7 bases and 2 bases respectively, with 15 bases between them. The length of the CDR3 is 14 residues. Per the germline V gene, CDR1 is SGHTA and CDR2 is FQGNSA. The CDR3 bases are TGTGCCAGCAACATCCAAGCGGGTCCCTACGAGCAGTACTTC. It yields the protein CASNIQAGPYEQYF. The full variable domain, with the rest looked up from reference TRBV7-2 and TRBJ2-7, is GAGVSQSPSNKVTEKGKDVELRCDPISGHTALYWYRQSLGQGLEFLIYFQGNSAPDKSGLPSDRFSAERTGGSVSTLTIQRTQQEDSAVYLCASNIQAGPYEQYFGPGTRLTVT.

The chain joins TRBV11-1 to TRBJ2-1; 13 bases are a match to TRBD2. The V gene end was trimmed by 6 bases and the J gene end by 8 bases; junction bases not matched to a gene: 19. This CDR3 has 19 amino acids. Germline V gene lookup returns CDR1 SGHAT and CDR2 FQDESV (reference sequence). The DNA of the CDR3 is TGTGCCAGCAGTCCCGGGGAGTTAACTAGCGGGGGGGGCCTGGATGAGCAGTTCTTC. This translates into CASSPGELTSGGGLDEQFF. The full variable domain, rest sourced from reference TRBV11-1 and TRBJ2-1, is EAEVAQSPRYKITEKSQAVAFWCDPISGHATLYWYRQILGQGPELLVQFQDESVVDDSQLPKDRFSAERLKGVDSTLKIQPAELGDSAMYLCASSPGELTSGGGLDEQFFGPGTRLTVL.

This clonotype appeared a few times. The chain combines TRBV4-1 with TRBJ1-3, with TRBD1 identical over 10 bases. The germline V gene has CDR1 MGHRA and CDR2 YSYEKL. There are 16 residues in the CDR3. The trim removed 0 bases at V and 2 bases at J, leaving 1 base unmatched. CDR3 protein: CASSQDGTGAGNTIYF. CDR3 sequence (DNA): TGCGCCAGCAGCCAAGATGGGACAGGGGCTGGAAACACCATATATTTT.

In this sample, this clonotype turned up a few times. V usage is TRBV12-3 or TRBV12-4 and J usage is TRBJ2-7; 8 bases map to TRBD1. The CDR3 is made up of 14 amino acids. The junction had 7 bases not matched to a gene; V was cut back by 9 bases and J by 0 bases. CDR3 DNA sequence: TGTGCCAGTTTCCGGACAGGGACCTCCTACGAGCAGTACTTC. Its protein is CASFRTGTSYEQYF.